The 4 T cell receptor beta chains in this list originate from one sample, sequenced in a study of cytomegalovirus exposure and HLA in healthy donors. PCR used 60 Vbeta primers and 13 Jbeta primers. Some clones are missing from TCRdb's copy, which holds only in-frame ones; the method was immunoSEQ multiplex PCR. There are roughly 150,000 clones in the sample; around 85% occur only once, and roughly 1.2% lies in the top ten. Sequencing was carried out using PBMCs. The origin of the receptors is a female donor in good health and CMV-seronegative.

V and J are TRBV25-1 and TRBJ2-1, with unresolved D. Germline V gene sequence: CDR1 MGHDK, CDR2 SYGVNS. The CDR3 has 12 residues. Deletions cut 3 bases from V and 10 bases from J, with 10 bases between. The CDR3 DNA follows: TGTGCCAGCAGTGATCTTGCGTACGAGCAGTTCTTC. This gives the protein CASSDLAYEQFF.

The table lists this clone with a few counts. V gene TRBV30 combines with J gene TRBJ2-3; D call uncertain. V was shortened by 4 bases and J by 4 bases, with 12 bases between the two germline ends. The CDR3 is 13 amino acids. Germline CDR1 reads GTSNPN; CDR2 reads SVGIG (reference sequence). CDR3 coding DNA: TGTGCCTGGAACTATATTGGGTCAGATACGCAGTATTTT. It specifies CAWNYIGSDTQYF.

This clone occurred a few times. CDR3 coding DNA: TGTGCCAGCAGTGAAGCGCCTAGCCGAGAGCAGTTCTTC. It is translated as CASSEAPSREQFF. The chain joins TRBV6-1 to TRBJ2-1; the D gene is possibly TRBD2 (5 bases). Trimming pared 0 bases from V and 10 bases from J, leaving 10 bases between. Germline assignment: CDR1 MNHNS and CDR2 SASEGT. The CDR3 is 13 amino acids.

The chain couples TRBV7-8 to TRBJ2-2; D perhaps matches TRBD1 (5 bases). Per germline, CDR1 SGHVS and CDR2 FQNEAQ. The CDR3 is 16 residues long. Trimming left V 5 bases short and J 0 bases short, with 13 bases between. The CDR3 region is CASSPRTRANTGELFF. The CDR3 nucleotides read TGTGCCAGCAGCCCACGGACACGCGCGAACACCGGGGAGCTGTTTTTT.